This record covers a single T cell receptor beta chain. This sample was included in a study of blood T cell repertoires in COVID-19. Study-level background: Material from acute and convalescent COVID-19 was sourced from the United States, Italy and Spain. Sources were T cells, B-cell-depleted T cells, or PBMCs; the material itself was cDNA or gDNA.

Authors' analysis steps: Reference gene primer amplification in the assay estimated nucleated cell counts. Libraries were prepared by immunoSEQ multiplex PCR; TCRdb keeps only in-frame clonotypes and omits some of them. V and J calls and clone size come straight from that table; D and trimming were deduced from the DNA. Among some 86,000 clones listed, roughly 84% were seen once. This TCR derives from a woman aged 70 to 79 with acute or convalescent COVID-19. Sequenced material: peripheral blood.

The CDR3 is CASSLIGLALSYNEQFF. CDR3 nucleotides: TGTGCCAGCAGCTTAATCGGACTAGCTCTTTCCTACAATGAGCAGTTCTTC. The chain combines TRBV7-9 with TRBJ2-1, with 8 bases lining up with TRBD2. The length of the CDR3 is 17 residues. The V segment lost 2 bases and the J segment 1 base; nucleotides outside the gene matches: 7. Germline loops: CDR1 SEHNR, CDR2 FQNEAQ (reference sequence).